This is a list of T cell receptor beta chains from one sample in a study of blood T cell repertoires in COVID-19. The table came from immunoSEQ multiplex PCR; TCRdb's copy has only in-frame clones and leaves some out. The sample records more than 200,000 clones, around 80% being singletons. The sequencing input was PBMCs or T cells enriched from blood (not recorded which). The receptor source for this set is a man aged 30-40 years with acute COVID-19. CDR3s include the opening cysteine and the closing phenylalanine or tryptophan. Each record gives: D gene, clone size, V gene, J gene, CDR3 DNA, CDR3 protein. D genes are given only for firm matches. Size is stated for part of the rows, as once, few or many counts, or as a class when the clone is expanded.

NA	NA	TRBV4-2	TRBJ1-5	TGTGCCAGCAGCCATGGGGGGGGTTGGCAGCCCCAGCATTTT	CASSHGGGWQPQHF
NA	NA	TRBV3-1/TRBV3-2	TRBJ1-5	TGTGCCAGCAGCCAGGGGGCTAACAGCAATCAGCCCCAGCATTTT	CASSQGANSNQPQHF
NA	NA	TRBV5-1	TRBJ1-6	TGCGCCAGCAGCTTGGCCAATGAGGGCCGGAATTCACCCCTCCACTTT	CASSLANEGRNSPLHF
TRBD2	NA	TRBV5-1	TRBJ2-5	TGCGCCAGCAGCTCACCTGGGAGGGGCGGCATCGAGACCCAGTACTTC	CASSSPGRGGIETQYF
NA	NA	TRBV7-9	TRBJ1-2	TGTGCCAGCAGCTTAACTACAGGGCTTACTGACTATGGCTACACCTTC	CASSLTTGLTDYGYTF
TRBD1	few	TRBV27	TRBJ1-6	TGTGCCAGCAGGACCCAGGGGGATAATTCACCCCTCCACTTT	CASRTQGDNSPLHF
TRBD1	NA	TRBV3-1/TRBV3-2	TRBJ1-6	TGTGCCAGCAGCCAACCCGGGGGACAGCCCTCACCCCTCCACTTT	CASSQPGGQPSPLHF
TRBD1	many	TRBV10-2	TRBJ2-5	TGCGCCAGCAGTAAGCATCAGGGGGCGGGACAAGAGACCCAGTACTTC	CASSKHQGAGQETQYF
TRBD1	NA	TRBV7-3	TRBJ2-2	TGTGCCAGCAGCTTAACTGGGACAGGGGTGAAGAACACCGGGGAGCTGTTTTTT	CASSLTGTGVKNTGELFF
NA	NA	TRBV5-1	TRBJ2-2	TGCGCCAGCAGCTCGGGGACACTCCTGGCCGGGGAGCTGTTTTTT	CASSSGTLLAGELFF
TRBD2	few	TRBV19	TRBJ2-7	TGTGCCAGTAGTATAAAGACTAGCGGAGGGCCCTACGAGCAGTACTTC	CASSIKTSGGPYEQYF
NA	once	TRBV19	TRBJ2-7	TGTGCCAGTAGTTATCTAGGAGGAGCCGAGCAGTACTTC	CASSYLGGAEQYF
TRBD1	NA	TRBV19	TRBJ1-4	TGTGCCAGTAGTAGGGACAGGGGGCGGACTAATGAAAAACTGTTTTTT	CASSRDRGRTNEKLFF
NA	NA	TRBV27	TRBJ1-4	TGTGCCAGCAGTTCCGGGGAAGCAACTAATGAAAAACTGTTTTTT	CASSSGEATNEKLFF
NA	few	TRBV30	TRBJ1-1	TGTGCCTGGAGTGTAGATGGGACTAGGAACACTGAAGCTTTCTTT	CAWSVDGTRNTEAFF
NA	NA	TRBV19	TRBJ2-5	TGTGCCAGTAGTATAAATTCTGTGGAGACCCAGTACTTC	CASSINSVETQYF
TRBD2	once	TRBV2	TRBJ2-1	TGTGCCAGCCTAACTAGCGGGGAGAACAATGAGCAGTTCTTC	CASLTSGENNEQFF
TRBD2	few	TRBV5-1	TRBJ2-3	TGCGCCAGCAGCTTTGGCTCTAGCGGGGGGAGCACAGATACGCAGTATTTT	CASSFGSSGGSTDTQYF
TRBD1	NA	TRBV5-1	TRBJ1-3	TGCGCCAGCAGCCCGACAGGGAACTCTGGAAACACCATATATTTT	CASSPTGNSGNTIYF
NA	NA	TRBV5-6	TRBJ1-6	TGTGCCAGCAGCTTCGGTTCTAATCATAATTCACCCCTCCACTTT	CASSFGSNHNSPLHF
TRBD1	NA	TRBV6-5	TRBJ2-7	TGTGCCAGCAGTTCCGCCGGGACAGGGACCTACGAGCAGTACTTC	CASSSAGTGTYEQYF
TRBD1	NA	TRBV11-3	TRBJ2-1	TGTGCCAGCAGTGGACAGGGGGCGAAAAATGAGCAGTTCTTC	CASSGQGAKNEQFF
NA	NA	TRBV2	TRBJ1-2	TGTGCCAGCTACGGCTATGGCTACACCTTC	CASYGYGYTF
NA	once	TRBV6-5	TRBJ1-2	TGTGCCAGCAGCAATGCGAAGGCAGCGACCTATGGCTACACCTTC	CASSNAKAATYGYTF
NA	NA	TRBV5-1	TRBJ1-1	TGCGCCAGCAGCTTGACAGGGTCCCTGAACACTGAAGCTTTCTTT	CASSLTGSLNTEAFF
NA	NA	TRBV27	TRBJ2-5	TGTGCCAGCAGTTTGGGAGGGGGTTTCGGGGAGACCCAGTACTTC	CASSLGGGFGETQYF
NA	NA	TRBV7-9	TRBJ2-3	TGTGCCAGCAGCTTAGGAGGTATCACAGATACGCAGTATTTT	CASSLGGITDTQYF
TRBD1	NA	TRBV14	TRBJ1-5	TGTGCCAGCAGCCAAGACCAGGGGGCGATTGGCAATCAGCCCCAGCATTTT	CASSQDQGAIGNQPQHF
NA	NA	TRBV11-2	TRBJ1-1	TGTGCCAGCAGCCCCGGGACACCGAACACTGAAGCTTTCTTT	CASSPGTPNTEAFF
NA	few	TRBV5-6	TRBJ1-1	TGTGCCAGCAGCTTGGTTGGCAGGAACGCTGAAGCTTTCTTT	CASSLVGRNAEAFF
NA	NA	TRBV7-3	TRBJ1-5	TGTGCCAGCAGCTTTGAGAGCTTCAATCAGCCCCAGCATTTT	CASSFESFNQPQHF
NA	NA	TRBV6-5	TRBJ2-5	TGTGCCAGCAGTTCCAGGGGGGTCCAAGAGACCCAGTACTTC	CASSSRGVQETQYF
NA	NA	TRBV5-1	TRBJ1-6	TGCGCCAGCAGCGAGAAGGTGAGGGAGGATTCACCCCTCCACTTT	CASSEKVREDSPLHF
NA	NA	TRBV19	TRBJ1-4	TGTGCCAGTAGTCCAGAGAGACAGGCAACTAATGAAAAACTGTTTTTT	CASSPERQATNEKLFF
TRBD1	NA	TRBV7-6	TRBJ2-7	TGTGCCAGCAGCTTAGCGCTAGGACAGGGGTACGAGCAGTACTTC	CASSLALGQGYEQYF
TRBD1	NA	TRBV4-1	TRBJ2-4	TGCGCCAGCAGCCAAGGGGACAGGGCGATAGGGGACATTCAGTACTTC	CASSQGDRAIGDIQYF
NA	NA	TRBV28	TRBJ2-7	TGTGCCAGCAGTTATCTAACCTCCCACGAGCAGTACTTC	CASSYLTSHEQYF
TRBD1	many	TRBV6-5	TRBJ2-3	TGTGCCAGCAGCAGACAGGGAAGGACAGATACGCAGTATTTT	CASSRQGRTDTQYF
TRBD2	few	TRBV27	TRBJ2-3	TGTGCCAGCAGTTCACCCCCTAGCGGGGAGGGGGATACGCAGTATTTT	CASSSPPSGEGDTQYF
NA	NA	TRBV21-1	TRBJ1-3	TGTGCCAGCAGCACCTCGACAGGGTACTCTGGAAACACCATATATTTT	CASSTSTGYSGNTIYF
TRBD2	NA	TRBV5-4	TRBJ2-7	TGTGCCAGCAGCTTGGGGACTAGCGGGATTTACGAGCAGTACTTC	CASSLGTSGIYEQYF
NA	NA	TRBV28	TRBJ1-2	TGTGCCAGCAGGCGAACTACACTCTATGGCTACACCTTC	CASRRTTLYGYTF
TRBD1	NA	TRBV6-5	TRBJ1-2	TGTGCCAGCAGTTGGGGTACAGGGGGCGGTGGCTACACCTTC	CASSWGTGGGGYTF
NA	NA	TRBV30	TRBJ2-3	TGTGCCTGGAGTCCCGGCACAGATACGCAGTATTTT	CAWSPGTDTQYF
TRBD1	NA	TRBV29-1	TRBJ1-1	TGCAGCGCAACCGGCGGGACAGGGAGCACTGAAGCTTTCTTT	CSATGGTGSTEAFF
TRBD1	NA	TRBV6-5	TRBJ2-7	TGTGCCAGCAGTTACGACAGGGGGTCGGAGCAGTACTTC	CASSYDRGSEQYF
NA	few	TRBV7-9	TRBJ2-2	TGTGCCAGCAGCATAGACAGTTTAAACACCGGGGAGCTGTTTTTT	CASSIDSLNTGELFF
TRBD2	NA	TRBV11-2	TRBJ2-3	TGTGCCAGCAGCTTATTCTTTAGCGGGGGGGCCGGAGATACGCAGTATTTT	CASSLFFSGGAGDTQYF
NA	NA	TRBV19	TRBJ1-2	TGTGCCAGTAGTAACCGACTTTGGTATGGCTACACCTTC	CASSNRLWYGYTF
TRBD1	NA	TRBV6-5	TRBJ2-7	TGTGCCAGCACCTTCGACAGGGACTACGAGCAGTACTTC	CASTFDRDYEQYF
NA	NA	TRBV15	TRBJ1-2	TGTGCCACCCAAGGAGGATCTAACTATGGCTACACCTTC	CATQGGSNYGYTF
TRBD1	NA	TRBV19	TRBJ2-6	TGTGCCAGTGGCCTGGGACAGGCCCAAAAATCTGGGGCCAACGTCCTGACTTTC	CASGLGQAQKSGANVLTF
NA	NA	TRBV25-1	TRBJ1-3	TGTGCCAGCAGTGTGGGCGGGAACACCATATATTTT	CASSVGGNTIYF
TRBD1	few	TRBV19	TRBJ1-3	TGTGCCAGTAGTCCCCAGGGGGGCTCTGGAAACACCATATATTTT	CASSPQGGSGNTIYF
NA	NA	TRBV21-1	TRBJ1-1	TGTGCCAGCAGCAAATCATGTCAGGGCCGGAGCACTGAAGCTTTCTTT	CASSKSCQGRSTEAFF
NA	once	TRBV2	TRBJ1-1	TGTGCCAGCAGACTCGGGACTGTTGAAGCTTTCTTT	CASRLGTVEAFF
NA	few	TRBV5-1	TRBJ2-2	TGCGCCAGCAGCTTGGTGGACAGGGAGCTGTTTTTT	CASSLVDRELFF
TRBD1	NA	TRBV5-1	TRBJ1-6	TGCGCCAGCAGCTTGGCACAGGGGGATTCACCCCTCCACTTT	CASSLAQGDSPLHF
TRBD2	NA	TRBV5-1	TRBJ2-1	TGCGCCAGCAGCTTGGGACTAGCGGGGGCCTACAATGAGCAGTTCTTC	CASSLGLAGAYNEQFF
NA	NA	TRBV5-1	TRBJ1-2	TGCGCCAGCAGCCCCGTGGGGGGCTATGGCTACACCTTC	CASSPVGGYGYTF